The 26 T cell receptor beta chains below come from one sample, sequenced in a study of T cells in Graves' hyperthyroidism and ophthalmopathy. Researchers took RNA transcripts and amplified the TCR beta CDR3 regions from them. When the TCR CDR3 underwent first-round RT-PCR, the HTBI primer set was used. TCRdb ran MiXCR on the multiplex PCR reads and lists one entry per CDR3 protein. The table has hundreds of thousands of distinct CDR3 sequences, around 15% seen once. The material sequenced was blood. The receptors stem from a woman between 18 and 29 years old with Graves' hyperthyroidism.

V is TRBV4-1 and J is TRBJ1-2; D uncertain. Trimming removed 4 bases at V and 6 bases at J, with 24 bases between. Germline CDR1 and CDR2: MGHRA and YSYEKL. The CDR3 sequence is 17 residues long. Here the CDR3 reads CASSPLLNPKGPHGYTF. The CDR3 DNA sequence: TGCGCCAGCAGCCCCCTACTCAACCCTAAAGGCCCCCATGGCTACACCTTC.

This chain uses TRBV6-2 or TRBV6-3 with TRBJ1-6; D is perhaps TRBD1 (6 bases). The ends were cut back, 4 bases at V and 10 bases at J, with 17 bases in the middle. The CDR3 loop spans 15 amino acids. Germline V lookup: CDR1 MNHEY, CDR2 SVGEGT. This chain's CDR3 is CASSSAGHPQSPLHF. The CDR3 nucleotides are TGTGCCAGCAGTTCCGCGGGACACCCTCAATCACCCCTCCACTTT.

In this sample, this clonotype turned up many times. The V call is TRBV10-3, the J call TRBJ2-7, with 8 positions matching TRBD1. This CDR3 spans 12 amino acids. CDR1 and CDR2 from the germline V gene are ENHRY and SYGVKD. The V segment lost 10 bases and the J segment 3 bases; nucleotides outside the gene matches: 5. The CDR3 DNA reads TGTGCCACAGGACAGGGACTCTACGAGCAGTACTTC. This translates into CATGQGLYEQYF.

The genes are TRBV25-1 and TRBJ1-2; 7 nucleotides match TRBD1. The trim removed 5 bases at V and 5 bases at J, leaving 11 bases unmatched. Germline lookup yields CDR1 MGHDK and CDR2 SYGVNS. The CDR3 loop spans 15 amino acids. CDR3 sequence: CASSFSPGTAYGYTF. The CDR3 bases are TGTGCCAGCAGTTTCTCCCCCGGGACAGCGTATGGCTACACCTTC.

This clonotype was picked up a small number of times. This chain joins TRBV18 and TRBJ1-1; 8 positions agree with TRBD1. The trim removed 3 bases at V and 5 bases at J, leaving 8 bases unmatched. CDR1 is KGHSH, CDR2 LQKENI, per germline. The CDR3 extends over 15 amino acids. The CDR3 loop is CASSPSGTGATEAFF. In DNA form, the CDR3 reads TGTGCCAGCTCACCCTCCGGGACAGGAGCTACTGAAGCTTTCTTT.

The table lists this clonotype with many counts. The V call is TRBV30, the J call TRBJ2-5, with D possibly TRBD1 on 5 matching bases. V was cut by 2 bases and J by 0 bases, with 10 bases left in between. The CDR3 consists of 14 residues. Germline V CDR1 and CDR2: GTSNPN, SVGIG (reference sequence). This chain's CDR3 is CAWSISGHQETQYF. CDR3 in DNA: TGTGCCTGGAGTATTTCAGGGCACCAAGAGACCCAGTACTTC. The variable domain in full, completed from reference TRBV30 and TRBJ2-5, reads SQTIHQWPATLVQPVGSPLSLECTVEGTSNPNLYWYRQAAGRGLQLLFYSVGIGQISSEVPQNLSASRPQDRQFILSSKKLLLSDSGFYLCAWSISGHQETQYFGPGTRLLVL.

The V call is TRBV12-3 or TRBV12-4, the J call TRBJ1-1; D ambiguous. CDR3 size: 16 residues. Deletions cut 7 bases from V and 1 base from J, with 19 bases between. The CDR3 bases are TGTGCCAGCACCTGGAAGGCACAAATGAGGAACACTGAAGCTTTCTTT. Its translation is CASTWKAQMRNTEAFF.

This clonotype was recorded at least ten times. The chain joins TRBV30 to TRBJ2-7; TRBD1 is a possible D gene (5 bases). V lost 5 bases to trimming and J lost 6 bases, with 17 bases between them. CDR1 is GTSNPN, CDR2 SVGIG, per germline (reference sequence). The CDR3 runs to 13 residues. The CDR3 sequence is CAWERTPSGEQYF. CDR3 bases: TGTGCCTGGGAACGGACACCCTCGGGCGAGCAGTACTTC.

In this sample, this clonotype turned up many times. The gene calls are TRBV12-3 or TRBV12-4 and TRBJ2-1; D gene uncertain. The CDR3 sequence is 15 residues long. V lost 3 bases, J lost 9 bases, and 18 bases lay in between. The CDR3 DNA reads TGTGCCAGCAGTTTTGACTCACCCGTATTCGGTGAGCAGTTCTTC. As protein: CASSFDSPVFGEQFF.

On this clonotype: This may come from a read error, since a much larger clone is one base off. The J gene is TRBJ2-7, the V gene TRBV18; possible D gene TRBD1, 6 bases. The CDR3 runs to 15 residues. Looked up from germline, CDR1 is KGHSH and CDR2 is LQKENI. Trimming stripped 3 bases from V and 5 bases from J, with 17 bases between. The CDR3 DNA sequence: TGTGCCAGCTCACCTAAGACAGGTTCTCCCCACGAGCAGTACTTC. It yields the protein CASSPKTGSPHEQYF.

The chain couples TRBV10-3 to TRBJ1-5; a weak D match, TRBD1 (5 bases). With 6 bases removed from V and 5 bases from J, the gap between germline ends came to 14 bases. The CDR3 has 14 residues. Looked up from germline, CDR1 is ENHRY and CDR2 is SYGVKD. The CDR3 region is CAIRPSGPHQPQHF. The CDR3 DNA follows: TGTGCCATCAGACCCTCGGGACCCCATCAGCCCCAGCATTTT.

The chain employs TRBV12-3 or TRBV12-4 and TRBJ1-5, with TRBD1 as a possible D gene (6 bases). The CDR3 has 12 residues. The ends were cut back, 8 bases at V and 6 bases at J, with 11 bases in the middle. This chain's CDR3 is CASSGAGQPQHF. In DNA, the CDR3 is TGTGCCAGCTCAGGGGCCGGTCAGCCCCAGCATTTT.

This clonotype was recorded many times. The V and J genes are TRBV10-3 and TRBJ1-5; D unresolved. Trimming took 8 bases from V and 0 from J, leaving 8 bases between them. CDR1 is ENHRY and CDR2 is SYGVKD in the germline V gene. The CDR3 covers 13 residues. The CDR3 spells CAISTSSNQPQHF. The CDR3 DNA follows: TGTGCCATCTCCACCTCTAGCAATCAGCCCCAGCATTTT.

This clonotype was recorded a few times. The V call is TRBV3-1, the J call TRBJ2-2, with TRBD2 matching 13 bases. Germline V lookup: CDR1 LGHDT, CDR2 YNNKEL (reference sequence). J lost 2 bases, V lost 0 bases, and 9 bases had no gene match. The CDR3 runs 20 residues. CDR3 region: CASSQESPSGLAGNTGELFF. DNA for the CDR3: TGTGCCAGCAGCCAAGAATCACCATCGGGACTAGCGGGAAACACCGGGGAGCTGTTTTTT.

The chain recombines TRBV2 with TRBJ2-1; possibly TRBD1 or TRBD2 for D (5 bases each). Germline values: CDR1 SNHLY, CDR2 FYNNEI. Trimming left V 5 bases short and J 8 bases short, with 13 bases between. This CDR3 has 13 residues. As DNA, the CDR3 is TGTGCCAGCAGTAAGGGACCTCCAGATGAGCAGTTCTTC. This sequence encodes CASSKGPPDEQFF.

This clonotype has a count of ten or more. The chain recombines TRBV5-1 with TRBJ1-1, with D possibly matching TRBD1 (6 bases). V lost 1 base and J lost 0, with 13 bases in between. The CDR3 has 16 residues. Germline V CDR1 and CDR2: SGHRS, YFSETQ. The DNA of the CDR3 is TGCGCCAGCAGCTTGATGGGAGGGGGTATGAACACTGAAGCTTTCTTT. It yields the protein CASSLMGGGMNTEAFF.

This clonotype was seen at least ten times. The chain is built from TRBV15 and TRBJ1-5; 8 positions match TRBD1. Trimming removed 6 bases from V and 5 bases from J; junction bases left unmatched: 6. CDR3 length equals 14 residues. Germline assignment: CDR1 LNHNV and CDR2 YYDKDF (reference sequence). The CDR3 DNA is TGTGCCACCAGAGACAGGGGTGCTGATCAGCCCCAGCATTTT. This codes for CATRDRGADQPQHF.

This clonotype was seen many times. The CDR3 DNA is TGTGCCAGCAGCGGGGAGGCAGGCTTTGGGGAGCAGTACTTC. It is translated as CASSGEAGFGEQYF. The rearrangement joins TRBV9 to TRBJ2-7; TRBD2 is a possible D gene (6 bases). The CDR3 loop spans 14 amino acids. Per the germline V gene, CDR1 is SGDLS and CDR2 is YYNGEE. Trimming cost V 3 bases and J 7 bases, with 17 bases left between them.

This clonotype appeared many times. The chain carries TRBV27 and TRBJ2-3; 7 bases are shared with TRBD2. The CDR3 covers 16 residues. With 1 base clipped from V and 5 bases from J, the junction kept 9 bases outside the gene matches. Germline V CDR1 and CDR2: MNHEY, SMNVEV (reference sequence). The CDR3 region has the DNA TGTGCCAGCAGTTTATATACGGGAGGATGGAAAGATACGCAGTATTTT. It yields the protein CASSLYTGGWKDTQYF.

This clonotype was seen ten or more times. J is TRBJ1-4 and V is TRBV3-1; no clear D gene. CDR1 LGHDT and CDR2 YNNKEL come from the germline V gene (reference sequence). The ends were cut back, 4 bases at V and 9 bases at J, with 9 bases in the middle. This CDR3 region has 12 residues. The CDR3 reads CASSRREKKLFF. The DNA for the CDR3 is TGTGCCAGCAGCCGGAGGGAAAAAAAACTGTTTTTT.

The chain employs TRBV12-3 or TRBV12-4 and TRBJ2-1, with 8 bases that match TRBD2. The V segment lost 2 bases and the J segment 0 bases; nucleotides outside the gene matches: 9. This CDR3 has 18 amino acids. The CDR3 DNA sequence: TGTGCCAGCAGTTTATACGGGAGGGCCTTGGGCTCCTACAATGAGCAGTTCTTC. It encodes CASSLYGRALGSYNEQFF.

In this sample, this clonotype turned up many times. The chain joins TRBV29-1 to TRBJ2-3; 10 bases are shared with TRBD1. There are 15 residues in the CDR3. CDR1 and CDR2 (germline): SQVTM, ANQGSEA. With 6 bases clipped from V and 1 base from J, the junction kept 7 bases outside the gene matches. The CDR3 coding sequence is TGCAGCGTGGGAACCGGGACAGGGGGCACAGATACGCAGTATTTT. It specifies CSVGTGTGGTDTQYF.

This clonotype has at least ten counts. The chain carries TRBV11-2 and TRBJ2-3; TRBD2 matches at 12 bases. The CDR3 loop spans 16 amino acids. V lost 3 bases, J lost 0 bases, and 1 base stayed unmatched. The germline V gene has CDR1 SGHAT and CDR2 FQNNGV. The CDR3 sequence is CASSFLAGGSTDTQYF. In nucleotides, the CDR3 is TGTGCCAGCAGCTTCCTAGCGGGAGGGAGCACAGATACGCAGTATTTT.

This clonotype was seen repeatedly, ten times or more. The chain carries TRBV7-2 and TRBJ2-7; D unresolved. The V end was cut by 2 bases, the J end by 0 bases, with 8 bases between. CDR3 length equals 14 residues. Germline V gene lookup returns CDR1 SGHTA and CDR2 FQGNSA. In DNA form, the CDR3 reads TGTGCCAGCAGCTTAACGGCAACCTCCTACGAGCAGTACTTC. Translation gives CASSLTATSYEQYF.

This chain links TRBV2 with TRBJ2-7; no definite D call. V was clipped by 6 bases and J by 8 bases, with 17 bases between them. The CDR3 extends over 13 amino acids. Germline V gene data show CDR1 as SNHLY and CDR2 as FYNNEI. The DNA for the CDR3 is TGTGCCAGCAGAGACCCCCCAGGATCCAAGCAGTACTTC. This gives the protein CASRDPPGSKQYF.

This clonotype was detected ten times or more. The chain has TRBV28 and TRBJ1-2, with D perhaps TRBD1 (5 bases). The germline gives CDR1 MDHEN, CDR2 SYDVKM. The CDR3 length is 15 residues. With 1 base removed from V and 2 bases from J, the gap between germline ends came to 11 bases. CDR3 coding DNA: TGTGCCAGCAGTTTATTCACTGGACAAAACTATGGCTACACCTTC. Amino acids: CASSLFTGQNYGYTF.